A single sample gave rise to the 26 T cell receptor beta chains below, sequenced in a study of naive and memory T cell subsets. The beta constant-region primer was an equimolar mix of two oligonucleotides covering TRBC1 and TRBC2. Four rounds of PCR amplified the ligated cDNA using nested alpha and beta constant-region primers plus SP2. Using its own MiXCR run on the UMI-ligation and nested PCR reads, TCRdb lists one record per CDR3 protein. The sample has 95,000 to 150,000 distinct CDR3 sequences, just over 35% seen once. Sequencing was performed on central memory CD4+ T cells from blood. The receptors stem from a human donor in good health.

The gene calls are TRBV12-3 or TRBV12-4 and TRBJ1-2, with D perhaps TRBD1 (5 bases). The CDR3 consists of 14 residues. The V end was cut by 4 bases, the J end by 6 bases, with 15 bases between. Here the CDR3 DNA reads TGTGCCAGCAGTTCGGGGCTATCCTGGAATGGCTACACCTTC. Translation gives CASSSGLSWNGYTF.

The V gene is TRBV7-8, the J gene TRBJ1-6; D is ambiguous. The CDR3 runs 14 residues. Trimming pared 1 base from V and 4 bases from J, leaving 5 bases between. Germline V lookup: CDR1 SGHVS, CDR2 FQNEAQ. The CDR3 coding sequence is TGTGCCAGCAGCTTAGGGGCGTATAATTCACCCCTCCACTTT. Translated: CASSLGAYNSPLHF. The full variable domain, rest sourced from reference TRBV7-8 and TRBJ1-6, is GAGVSQSPRYKVAKRGQDVALRCDPISGHVSLFWYQQALGQGPEFLTYFQNEAQLDKSGLPSDRFFAERPEGSVSTLKIQRTQQEDSAVYLCASSLGAYNSPLHFGNGTRLTVT.

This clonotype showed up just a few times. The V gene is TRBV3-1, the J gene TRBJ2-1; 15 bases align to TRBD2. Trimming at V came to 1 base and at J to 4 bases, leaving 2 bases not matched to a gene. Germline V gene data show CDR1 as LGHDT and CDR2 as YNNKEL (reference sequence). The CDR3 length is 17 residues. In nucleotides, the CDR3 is TGTGCCAGCAGCCAAGGGACTAGCGGGAGGGGTTACAATGAGCAGTTCTTC. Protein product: CASSQGTSGRGYNEQFF.

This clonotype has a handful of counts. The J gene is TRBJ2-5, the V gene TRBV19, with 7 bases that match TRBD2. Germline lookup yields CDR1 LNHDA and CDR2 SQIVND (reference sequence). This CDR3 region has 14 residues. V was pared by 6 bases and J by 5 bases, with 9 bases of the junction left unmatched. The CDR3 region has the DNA TGTGCCAGTAGCACTGGGAGGGCCTCGGAGACCCAGTACTTC. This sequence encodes CASSTGRASETQYF.

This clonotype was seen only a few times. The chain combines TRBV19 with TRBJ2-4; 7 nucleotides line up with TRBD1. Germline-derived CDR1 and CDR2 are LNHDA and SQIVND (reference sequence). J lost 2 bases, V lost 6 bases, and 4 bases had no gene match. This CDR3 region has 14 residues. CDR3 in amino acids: CASRTTGTKNIQYF. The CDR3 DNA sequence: TGTGCCAGTAGGACGACAGGGACCAAAAACATTCAGTACTTC.

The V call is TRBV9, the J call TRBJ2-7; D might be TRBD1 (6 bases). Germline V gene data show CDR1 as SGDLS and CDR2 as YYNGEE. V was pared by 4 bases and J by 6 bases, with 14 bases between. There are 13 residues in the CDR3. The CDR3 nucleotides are TGTGCCAGCAGCATCAGGGGTCTTGGCGAGCAGTACTTC. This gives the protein CASSIRGLGEQYF.

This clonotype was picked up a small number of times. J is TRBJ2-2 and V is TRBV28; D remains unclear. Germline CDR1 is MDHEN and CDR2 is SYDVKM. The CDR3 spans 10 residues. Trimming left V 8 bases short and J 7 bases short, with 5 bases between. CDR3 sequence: CASGRGELFF. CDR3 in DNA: TGTGCCAGCGGACGCGGGGAGCTGTTTTTT.

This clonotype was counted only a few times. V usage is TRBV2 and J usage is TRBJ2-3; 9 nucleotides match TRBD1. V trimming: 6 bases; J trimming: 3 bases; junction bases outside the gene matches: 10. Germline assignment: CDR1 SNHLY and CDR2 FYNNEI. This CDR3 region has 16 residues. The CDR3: CASRTNPGQGTDTQYF. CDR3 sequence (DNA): TGTGCCAGCAGGACCAATCCGGGACAGGGAACAGATACGCAGTATTTT.

CDR3 sequence: CASSYYRDREYEQYF. Here the CDR3 DNA reads TGTGCCAGCAGTTATTACCGGGACAGGGAGTACGAGCAGTACTTC. The chain combines TRBV6-5 with TRBJ2-7; TRBD1 agrees at 9 bases. Germline V gene data show CDR1 as MNHEY and CDR2 as SVGAGI. This CDR3 region has 15 residues. Trimming at V came to 3 bases and at J to 4 bases, leaving 7 bases not matched to a gene.

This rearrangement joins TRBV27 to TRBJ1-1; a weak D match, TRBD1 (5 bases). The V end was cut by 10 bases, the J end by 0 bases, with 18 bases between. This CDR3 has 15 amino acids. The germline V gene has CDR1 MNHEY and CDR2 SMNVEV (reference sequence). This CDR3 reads CATRQWNYMNTEAFF. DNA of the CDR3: TGTGCCACCCGACAGTGGAACTACATGAACACTGAAGCTTTCTTT.

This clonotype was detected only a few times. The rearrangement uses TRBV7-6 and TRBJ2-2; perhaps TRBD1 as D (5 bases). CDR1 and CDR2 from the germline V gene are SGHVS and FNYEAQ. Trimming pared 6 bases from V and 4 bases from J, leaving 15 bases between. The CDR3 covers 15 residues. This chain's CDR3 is CASSPQGIGTGELFF. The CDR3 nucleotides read TGTGCCAGCAGTCCGCAGGGAATAGGCACCGGGGAGCTGTTTTTT.

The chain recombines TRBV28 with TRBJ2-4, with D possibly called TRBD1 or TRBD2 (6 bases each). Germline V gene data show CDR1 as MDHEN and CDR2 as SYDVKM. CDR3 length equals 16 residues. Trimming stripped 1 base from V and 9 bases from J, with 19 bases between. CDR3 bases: TGTGCCAGCAGTTTATCCGGGGGAAGGGGGAGCGGCATTCAGTACTTC. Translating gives CASSLSGGRGSGIQYF.

The CDR3, as DNA: TGTGCCAGCACCACTCCCCGGGGCATCACCGGGGAGCTGTTTTTT. This encodes CASTTPRGITGELFF. The chain joins TRBV6-2 or TRBV6-3 to TRBJ2-2; TRBD1 or TRBD2 may be the D gene (5 bases each). The V end lost 7 bases, the J end lost 4 bases, and 16 bases lay between the germline ends. Germline V gene sequence: CDR1 MNHEY, CDR2 SVGEGT. The CDR3 sequence is 15 residues long.

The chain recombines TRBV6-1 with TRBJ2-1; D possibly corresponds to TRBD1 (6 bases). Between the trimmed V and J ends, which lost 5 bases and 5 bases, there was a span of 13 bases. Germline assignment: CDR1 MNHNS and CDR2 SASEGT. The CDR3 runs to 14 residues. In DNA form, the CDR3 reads TGTGCCAGCAGTAGACGGGACAAAGACAATGAGCAGTTCTTC. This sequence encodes CASSRRDKDNEQFF.

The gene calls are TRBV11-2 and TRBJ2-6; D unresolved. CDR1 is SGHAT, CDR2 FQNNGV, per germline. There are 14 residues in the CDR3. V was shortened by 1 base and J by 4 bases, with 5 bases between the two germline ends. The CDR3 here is CASSLVTGANVLTF. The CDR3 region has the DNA TGTGCCAGCAGCTTAGTTACAGGGGCCAACGTCCTGACTTTC. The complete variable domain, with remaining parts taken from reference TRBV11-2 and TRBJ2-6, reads EAGVAQSPRYKIIEKRQSVAFWCNPISGHATLYWYQQILGQGPKLLIQFQNNGVVDDSQLPKDRFSAERLKGVDSTLKIQPAKLEDSAVYLCASSLVTGANVLTFGAGSRLTVL.

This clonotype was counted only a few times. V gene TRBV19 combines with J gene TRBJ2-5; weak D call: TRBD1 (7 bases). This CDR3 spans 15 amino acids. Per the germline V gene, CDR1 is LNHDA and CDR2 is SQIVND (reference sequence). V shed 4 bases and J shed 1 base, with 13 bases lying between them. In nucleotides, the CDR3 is TGTGCCAGTAGTACGCGGGACAGAATCCAAGAGACCCAGTACTTC. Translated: CASSTRDRIQETQYF. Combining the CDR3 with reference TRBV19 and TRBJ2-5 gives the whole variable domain DGGITQSPKYLFRKEGQNVTLSCEQNLNHDAMYWYRQDPGQGLRLIYYSQIVNDFQKGDIAEGYSVSREKKESFPLTVTSAQKNPTAFYLCASSTRDRIQETQYFGPGTRLLVL.

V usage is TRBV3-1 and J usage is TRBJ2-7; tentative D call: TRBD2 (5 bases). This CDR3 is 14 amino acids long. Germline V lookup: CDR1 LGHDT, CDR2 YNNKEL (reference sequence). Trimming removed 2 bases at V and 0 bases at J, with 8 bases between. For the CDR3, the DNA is TGTGCCAGCAGCCAAAAGCGGAGCTCCTACGAGCAGTACTTC. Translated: CASSQKRSSYEQYF.

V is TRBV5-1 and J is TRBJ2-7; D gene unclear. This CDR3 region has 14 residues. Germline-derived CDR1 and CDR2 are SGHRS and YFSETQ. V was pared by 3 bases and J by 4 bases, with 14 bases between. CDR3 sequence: CASSSEVYTYEQYF. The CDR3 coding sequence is TGCGCCAGCAGCTCGGAAGTCTATACGTACGAGCAGTACTTC.

The DNA for the CDR3 is TGTGCCAGCCGGGTTGCGGGTTCCACTAATGAAAAACTGTTTTTT. Translating gives CASRVAGSTNEKLFF. This chain connects TRBV2 to TRBJ1-4; D gene uncertain. Germline lookup yields CDR1 SNHLY and CDR2 FYNNEI. Trimming took off 8 bases at V and 2 bases at J, with 15 bases between the two ends. The CDR3 totals 15 residues.

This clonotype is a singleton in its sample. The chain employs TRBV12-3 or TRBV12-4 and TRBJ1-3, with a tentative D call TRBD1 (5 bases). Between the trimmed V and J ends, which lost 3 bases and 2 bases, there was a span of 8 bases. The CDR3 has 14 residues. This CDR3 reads CASSFGAAGNTIYF. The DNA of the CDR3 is TGTGCCAGCAGTTTTGGGGCGGCTGGAAACACCATATATTTT.

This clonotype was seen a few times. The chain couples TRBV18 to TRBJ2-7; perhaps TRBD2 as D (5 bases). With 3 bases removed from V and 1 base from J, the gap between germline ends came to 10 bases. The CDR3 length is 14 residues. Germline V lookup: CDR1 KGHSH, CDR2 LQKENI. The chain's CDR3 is CASSPPGTSYEQYF. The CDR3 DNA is TGTGCCAGCTCACCGCCGGGAACTTCCTACGAGCAGTACTTC.

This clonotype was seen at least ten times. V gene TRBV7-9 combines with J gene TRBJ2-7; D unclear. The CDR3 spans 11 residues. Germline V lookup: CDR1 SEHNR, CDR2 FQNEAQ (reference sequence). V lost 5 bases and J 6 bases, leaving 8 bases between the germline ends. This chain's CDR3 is CASSVETEQYF. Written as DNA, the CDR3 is TGTGCCAGCAGCGTGGAGACCGAGCAGTACTTC.

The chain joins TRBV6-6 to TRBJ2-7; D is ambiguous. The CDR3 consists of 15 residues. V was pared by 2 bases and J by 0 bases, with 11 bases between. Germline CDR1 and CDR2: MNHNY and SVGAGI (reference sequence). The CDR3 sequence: CASSYVGRNSYEQYF. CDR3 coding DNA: TGTGCCAGCAGTTACGTCGGCAGGAACTCCTACGAGCAGTACTTC.

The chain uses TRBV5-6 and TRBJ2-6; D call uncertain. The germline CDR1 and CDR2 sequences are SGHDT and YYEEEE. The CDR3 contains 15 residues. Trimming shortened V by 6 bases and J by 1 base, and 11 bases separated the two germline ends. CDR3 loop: CASTLPGSGANVLTF. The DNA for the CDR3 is TGTGCCAGCACCCTTCCTGGGTCTGGGGCCAACGTCCTGACTTTC. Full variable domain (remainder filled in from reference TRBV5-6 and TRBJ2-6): DAGVTQSPTHLIKTRGQQVTLRCSPKSGHDTVSWYQQALGQGPQFIFQYYEEEERQRGNFPDRFSGHQFPNYSSELNVNALLLGDSALYLCASTLPGSGANVLTFGAGSRLTVL.

In nucleotides, the CDR3 is TGTGCCAGCACTAAAGAGGCTAGCGGGATGGGTGAGCAGTTCTTC. This translates into CASTKEASGMGEQFF. The chain links TRBV12-3 or TRBV12-4 to TRBJ2-1; 9 nucleotides line up with TRBD2. V lost 7 bases, J lost 9 bases, and 13 bases stayed unmatched. The CDR3 is 15 amino acids.

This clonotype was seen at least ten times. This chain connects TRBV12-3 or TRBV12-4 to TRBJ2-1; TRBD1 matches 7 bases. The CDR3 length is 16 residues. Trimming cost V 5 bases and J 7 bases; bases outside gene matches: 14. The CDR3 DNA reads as TGTGCCAGCAGTCCCCATCGAAGACAGGGACCTAATGAGCAGTTCTTC. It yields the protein CASSPHRRQGPNEQFF.